What follows are 7 T cell receptor beta chains derived from one specimen sequenced in a study of cytomegalovirus exposure and HLA in healthy donors. Primers for the PCR totalled 60 Vbeta and 13 Jbeta. Data came from immunoSEQ multiplex PCR; TCRdb stores just in-frame clones and leaves some out. The data contain roughly 200,000 clones, 79% of them singletons. Sequenced sample: PBMCs. The source is a woman aged 30 to 39 in good health and CMV-seropositive.

The J gene is TRBJ2-2, the V gene TRBV6-6; D is perhaps TRBD1 (6 bases). V was clipped by 5 bases and J by 2 bases, with 12 bases between them. Germline-derived CDR1 and CDR2 are MNHNY and SVGAGI (reference sequence). The CDR3 totals 15 residues. The CDR3 DNA is TGTGCCAGCAGTGACGGGACATCAAACACCGGGGAGCTGTTTTTT. Protein: CASSDGTSNTGELFF.

The rearrangement links TRBV6-5 to TRBJ2-1; possibly TRBD1 for D (5 bases). V lost 5 bases, J lost 12 bases, and 23 bases lay in between. The CDR3 runs to 15 residues. Germline CDR1 is MNHEY and CDR2 is SVGAGI. In DNA form, the CDR3 reads TGTGCCAGCAGTCCCCCGGGCCTCAGGGTAATAGGGCAGTTCTTC. Protein sequence: CASSPPGLRVIGQFF.

The DNA for the CDR3 is TGTGCCAGCAGCGCGAGGACTAGCGGGAGTATAGATACGCAGTATTTT. The encoded protein is CASSARTSGSIDTQYF. The chain joins TRBV9 to TRBJ2-3; TRBD2 matches 13 bases. V was clipped by 3 bases and J by 5 bases; unmatched bases: 6. Germline CDR1 and CDR2: SGDLS and YYNGEE. The CDR3 consists of 16 residues.

The gene calls are TRBV19 and TRBJ1-2; D is ambiguous. The CDR3 has 15 residues. Germline CDR1 LNHDA, CDR2 SQIVND (reference sequence). The germline V and J ends were trimmed by 3 bases and 4 bases, with 15 bases remaining between them. CDR3 residues: CASSMRGDRAYGYTF. CDR3 DNA sequence: TGTGCCAGTAGTATGCGGGGAGATAGGGCCTATGGCTACACCTTC.

The chain links TRBV9 to TRBJ2-3; 9 bases agree with TRBD2. This CDR3 spans 16 amino acids. V was clipped by 2 bases and J by 4 bases; unmatched bases: 8. Per germline, CDR1 SGDLS and CDR2 YYNGEE. The CDR3 DNA reads TGTGCCAGCAGCGTGGCTACGGGACTAGCCCCAGATACGCAGTATTTT. This sequence encodes CASSVATGLAPDTQYF.

The chain has TRBV5-6 and TRBJ2-7, with D possibly matching TRBD1 (5 bases). CDR3 length equals 13 residues. Trimming cost V 3 bases and J 6 bases, with 13 bases left between them. Per the germline V gene, CDR1 is SGHDT and CDR2 is YYEEEE. CDR3 sequence: CASSWGRAGEQYF. The CDR3 region has the DNA TGTGCCAGCAGCTGGGGCAGGGCCGGCGAGCAGTACTTC.

The chain links TRBV29-1 to TRBJ2-2, with 8 bases identical to TRBD1. The junction had 11 bases not matched to a gene; V was cut back by 6 bases and J by 5 bases. The CDR3 covers 15 residues. CDR1 is SQVTM and CDR2 is ANQGSEA in the germline V gene. The CDR3: CSVEPRTGTTGELFF. Written as DNA, the CDR3 is TGCAGCGTCGAGCCACGGACAGGGACAACCGGGGAGCTGTTTTTT.